The 9 T cell receptor beta chains presented below share a single source sample, sequenced in a study of T cell repertoires in cytomegalovirus infection. TCRdb reprocessed the reads via MiXCR and lists one record per CDR3 protein. The data show around 270,000 distinct CDR3 sequences, around 8.7% seen once. Material: PBMCs. Receptors originate from a human donor in good health (CMV status not recorded). Some clones in this sample may be carry-over from other donors' samples.

This clonotype was picked up a small number of times. This chain uses TRBV4-1 with TRBJ2-5, with TRBD1 as a possible D gene (5 bases). Germline CDR1 and CDR2: MGHRA and YSYEKL. This CDR3 has 18 amino acids. V was pared by 0 bases and J by 3 bases, with 20 bases between. As DNA, the CDR3 is TGCGCCAGCAGCCAAGATGCCTTGGGGCAGCCAAGCAAAGAGACCCAGTACTTC. Translating gives CASSQDALGQPSKETQYF.

There are many counts of this clonotype. This sequence joins TRBV6-2 or TRBV6-3 and TRBJ1-1, with unresolved D. Germline assignment: CDR1 MNHEY and CDR2 SVGEGT. Trimming stripped 7 bases from V and 5 bases from J, with 11 bases between. This CDR3 is 12 amino acids long. CDR3 in amino acids: CASMEARTEAFF. CDR3 nucleotide sequence: TGTGCCAGCATGGAGGCCAGGACTGAAGCTTTCTTT.

This clonotype was counted many times. This chain links TRBV28 with TRBJ2-5; a possible D gene is TRBD2 (7 bases). Between the trimmed V and J ends, which lost 6 bases and 4 bases, there was a span of 18 bases. This CDR3 region has 15 residues. CDR1 and CDR2 from the germline V gene are MDHEN and SYDVKM. DNA for the CDR3: TGTGCCAGCAGATTAGGGGGGGGGGCCGCAGAGACCCAGTACTTC. Translating gives CASRLGGGAAETQYF. The variable domain in full, with the rest retrieved from reference TRBV28 and TRBJ2-5, is DVKVTQSSRYLVKRTGEKVFLECVQDMDHENMFWYRQDPGLGLRLIYFSYDVKMKEKGDIPEGYSVSREKKERFSLILESASTNQTSMYLCASRLGGGAAETQYFGPGTRLLVL.

In its sample, this clonotype was seen many times. This rearrangement joins TRBV20-1 to TRBJ1-6; 7 bases align to TRBD1. The germline V gene has CDR1 DFQATT and CDR2 SNEGSKA (reference sequence). This CDR3 has 15 amino acids. Germline trimming cut 3 bases from V and 10 bases from J; bases unmatched to any gene: 12. This CDR3 reads CSASSDRVVTSPLHF. The CDR3 region has the DNA TGCAGTGCTAGTAGTGACAGGGTGGTAACCTCACCCCTCCACTTT.

This clonotype was counted at least ten times. V gene TRBV28 combines with J gene TRBJ1-1; D gene uncertain. CDR1 MDHEN and CDR2 SYDVKM come from the germline V gene. V was clipped by 10 bases and J by 0 bases, with 12 bases between them. The CDR3 length is 13 residues. The CDR3 is CATGRGLNTEAFF. Written as DNA, the CDR3 is TGTGCCACCGGGCGGGGATTGAACACTGAAGCTTTCTTT.

The sample holds many counts of this clonotype. The genes are TRBV28 and TRBJ2-4; 7 nucleotides align to TRBD1. The CDR3 is made up of 15 amino acids. With V trimmed by 6 bases and J by 3 bases, 8 bases remained unmatched. The V gene's germline CDR1 is MDHEN and CDR2 SYDVKM. CDR3 bases: TGTGCCAGCAGAGCACAGGGGATGGGCAAAAACATTCAGTACTTC. It is translated as CASRAQGMGKNIQYF.

This clonotype was seen repeatedly, ten times or more. This chain links TRBV7-2 with TRBJ2-4; 9 bases align to TRBD2. This CDR3 is built from 16 residues. From germline, CDR1 is SGHTA and CDR2 FQGNSA. V lost 3 bases and J lost 5; bases outside the gene matches: 8. The CDR3 nucleotides read TGTGCCAGCAGCTTCGCAAATAGCGGGAGTCAAAACATTCAGTACTTC. This codes for CASSFANSGSQNIQYF.

This clonotype showed up many times. This chain connects TRBV7-2 to TRBJ2-2; D uncertain. The V and J ends lost 3 bases and 6 bases respectively, with 2 bases between them. This CDR3 has 11 residues. Germline-derived CDR1 and CDR2 are SGHTA and FQGNSA. The CDR3 DNA is TGTGCCAGCAGCTTGGCCGGGGAGCTGTTTTTT. Its translation: CASSLAGELFF.

The table lists this clonotype with many counts. The V gene is TRBV29-1, the J gene TRBJ2-3; 14 bases fit TRBD2. The CDR3 loop spans 16 amino acids. Germline CDR1 reads SQVTM; CDR2 reads ANQGSEA. V shed 4 bases and J 3 bases; nucleotides not matched to a gene: 6. The DNA for the CDR3 is TGCAGCGTTGGTGGGACTAGCGGGAGTGGGACAGATACGCAGTATTTT. It specifies CSVGGTSGSGTDTQYF.